This T cell receptor (beta chain) was captured in a study of blood T cell repertoires in COVID-19. Looking at the study overall: PBMCs, B-cell-depleted T cells, or T cells provided the cDNA or gDNA that made up the material.

V dropped 2 bases and J dropped 5; count of bases not matched to a gene: 7. The CDR3 sequence is 15 residues long. Germline CDR1 MNHEY, CDR2 SVGAGI. Using immunoSEQ multiplex PCR, the repertoire was profiled, and TCRdb retains in-frame clones only, with some absent. The sample lists around 58,000 clones; around 85% were seen once. This clone was recorded once. Sequenced material: peripheral blood. The chain employs TRBV6-5 and TRBJ2-5; 8 bases align to TRBD2. This clonotype originated in a human donor in a cohort sampled during active COVID-19. This CDR3 is CASSYERGGDETQYF. For the CDR3, the DNA is TGTGCCAGCAGTTACGAACGGGGGGGGGATGAGACCCAGTACTTC.